The rows below give T cell receptor beta chains drawn from one sample of a study of vaccination and CD4 T cells after COVID-19. Their cognate antigens are unknown. Each CDR3 protein gets one entry after TCRdb re-called the PCR reads with MiXCR. Of under 8,000 distinct CDR3 sequences listed, less than 75% are singletons. The sample taken for sequencing was CD4+ T cells from blood, cultured in vitro. The receptors were gathered from a human donor who had recovered from COVID-19. Both conserved end residues are part of each CDR3. The D gene is left open where the match is weak. Clone size appears in some rows only: once, few, many, or a class for an expanded clone.

TRBV28	TRBD1	TRBJ1-5	.	CASSLTGALGRKHF	TGTGCCAGCAGCCTGACAGGGGCCCTGGGGCGGAAGCATTTT
TRBV6-2/TRBV6-3	.	TRBJ2-3	.	CASSPLGHRDTAYF	TGTGCCAGCAGCCCCTTAGGACACCGAGATACGGCGTATTTT
TRBV19	TRBD1	TRBJ2-6	.	CASSLPRDRGTAGANVLTF	TGTGCCAGTAGTCTCCCGCGGGACAGGGGAACGGCTGGGGCCAACGTCCTGACTTTC
TRBV2	TRBD1	TRBJ2-5	.	CASSARGLETQYF	TGTGCCAGCAGCGCCAGGGGGCTAGAGACCCAGTACTTC
TRBV6-2/TRBV6-3	TRBD2	TRBJ2-3	.	CASRSTSGGEYF	TGTGCCAGCAGATCAACTAGCGGGGGGGAGTATTTT
TRBV2	.	TRBJ1-6	.	CASSDEGNSPLHF	TGTGCCAGCAGTGATGAAGGGAATTCACCCCTCCACTTT
TRBV20-1	.	TRBJ1-5	medium-sized	CSARRGGSNQPQHF	TGCAGTGCTAGGCGGGGTGGGAGCAATCAGCCCCAGCATTTT
TRBV7-9	.	TRBJ1-4	few	CASSPRTANEKLFF	TGTGCCAGCAGCCCGCGGACAGCTAATGAAAAACTGTTTTTT
TRBV4-3	.	TRBJ2-2	.	CASSHGRESTGELFF	TGCGCCAGCAGCCATGGACGCGAAAGCACCGGGGAGCTGTTTTTT
TRBV12-5	.	TRBJ2-5	.	CASGPPRLPQETQYF	TGTGCTAGTGGCCCCCCTAGGCTACCTCAAGAGACCCAGTACTTC
TRBV7-9	.	TRBJ2-5	few	CASSLSRETQYF	TGTGCCAGCAGCTTATCCCGGGAGACCCAGTACTTC
TRBV7-7	.	TRBJ1-5	few	CASSLEGRRNQPQHF	TGTGCCAGCAGCTTAGAGGGACGCCGCAATCAGCCCCAGCATTTT
TRBV4-3	.	TRBJ2-7	.	CASSQERGTYEQYF	TGCGCCAGCAGCCAAGAGAGGGGTACCTACGAGCAGTACTTC
TRBV7-9	.	TRBJ1-2	.	CASSLDRTNYGYTF	TGTGCCAGCAGCTTAGACCGAACAAACTATGGCTACACCTTC
TRBV7-2	.	TRBJ2-5	few	CASSFQGGGETQYF	TGTGCCAGCAGCTTCCAGGGGGGCGGAGAGACCCAGTACTTC
TRBV11-1	.	TRBJ1-1	.	CASSLVQGPGNTEAFF	TGTGCCAGCAGCTTAGTACAGGGTCCGGGGAACACTGAAGCTTTCTTT
TRBV6-5	.	TRBJ2-7	few	CASSWASEVPEQYF	TGTGCCAGCAGTTGGGCGTCCGAGGTGCCCGAGCAGTACTTC
TRBV18	TRBD1	TRBJ1-1	.	CASSPPGTGNTEAFF	TGTGCCAGCTCACCACCCGGGACAGGGAACACTGAAGCTTTCTTT
TRBV11-1	TRBD1	TRBJ2-1	.	CASLLTGTGGRNEQFF	TGTGCCAGCTTACTCACCGGGACAGGGGGTAGGAATGAGCAGTTCTTC
TRBV6-1	TRBD1	TRBJ1-5	few	CASRPQGRSNQPQHF	TGTGCCAGCAGGCCACAGGGGAGGAGCAATCAGCCCCAGCATTTT
TRBV7-2	.	TRBJ1-6	.	CASSLALMLNSPLHF	TGTGCCAGCAGCTTAGCGCTAATGCTTAATTCACCCCTCCACTTT
TRBV7-9	TRBD2	TRBJ2-1	.	CASSSLAGNEQFF	TGTGCCAGCAGCTCCTTAGCGGGTAATGAGCAGTTCTTC
TRBV14	.	TRBJ2-7	.	CASSQAVGPHLYEQYF	TGTGCCAGCAGCCAGGCCGTGGGACCACACCTCTACGAGCAGTACTTC
TRBV20-1	.	TRBJ1-1	.	CSARDRTGFNTEAFF	TGCAGTGCTAGAGATCGTACCGGGTTCAACACTGAAGCTTTCTTT
TRBV24-1	.	TRBJ1-2	few	CATSDTGGYTF	TGTGCCACCAGTGATACGGGGGGCTACACCTTC
TRBV7-2	.	TRBJ2-1	.	CASSLVRSAWFF	TGTGCCAGCAGCTTAGTAAGGTCGGCGTGGTTCTTC
TRBV30	.	TRBJ1-2	few	CAWSPGLGNYGYTF	TGTGCCTGGAGTCCGGGCTTAGGGAACTATGGCTACACCTTC
TRBV7-2	.	TRBJ1-5	.	CASSLRDGNQPQHF	TGTGCCAGCAGCCTCAGGGACGGCAATCAGCCCCAGCATTTT
TRBV24-1	.	TRBJ1-2	few	CATSDSTGNYGYTF	TGTGCCACCAGTGATTCGACGGGAAACTATGGCTACACCTTC
TRBV7-9	TRBD1	TRBJ1-4	.	CASSLGDRATEKLFF	TGTGCCAGCAGCTTAGGGGACAGGGCAACCGAAAAACTGTTTTTT
TRBV4-2	TRBD2	TRBJ2-3	.	CASSPSGTTQYF	TGTGCCAGCAGCCCCAGCGGGACTACGCAGTATTTT
TRBV28	TRBD1	TRBJ1-2	.	CASGAEGTGNYGYTF	TGTGCCAGCGGTGCTGAAGGGACAGGCAACTATGGCTACACCTTC
TRBV10-3	.	TRBJ1-2	.	CAIRGSQEGNGYTF	TGTGCCATCCGCGGCAGTCAAGAGGGAAATGGCTACACCTTC
TRBV5-1	.	TRBJ2-5	.	CASSLTSWETQYF	TGCGCCAGCAGCTTGACTAGCTGGGAGACCCAGTACTTC
TRBV20-1	TRBD2	TRBJ2-7	once	CSARERERSYGEQYF	TGCAGTGCTAGAGAGCGGGAGCGGAGTTACGGCGAGCAGTACTTC
TRBV28	TRBD1	TRBJ1-6	.	CASARPGDRVNSPLHF	TGTGCCAGCGCACGTCCTGGGGACAGGGTTAATTCACCCCTCCACTTT
TRBV5-1	TRBD1	TRBJ2-7	.	CASSSTGAGYEQYF	TGCGCCAGCAGCTCGACAGGGGCGGGTTACGAGCAGTACTTC
TRBV6-1	.	TRBJ2-5	.	CASKKTSTGTQYF	TGTGCCAGCAAAAAGACTTCCACAGGGACCCAGTACTTC
TRBV20-1	.	TRBJ1-5	few	CSAAVPGSNQPQHF	TGCAGTGCTGCGGTCCCAGGGAGCAATCAGCCCCAGCATTTT
TRBV5-1	.	TRBJ1-2	.	CASSLGLAGTATNYGYTF	TGCGCCAGCAGCTTGGGGCTCGCGGGGACGGCGACTAACTATGGCTACACCTTC
TRBV5-4	.	TRBJ1-2	.	CASRDPGDGGYTF	TGTGCCAGCAGGGACCCAGGGGATGGGGGCTACACCTTC
TRBV20-1	TRBD1	TRBJ2-7	.	CSAGLTGTGRREQYF	TGCAGTGCTGGGCTTACCGGGACAGGGAGGCGGGAGCAGTACTTC
TRBV4-2	.	TRBJ2-3	once	CASSQYADTQYF	TGTGCCAGCAGCCAGTACGCAGATACGCAGTATTTT
TRBV20-1	.	TRBJ2-1	few	CSASIRGSYNEQFF	TGCAGTGCTAGTATCAGGGGATCCTACAATGAGCAGTTCTTC
TRBV18	.	TRBJ2-5	.	CASSTGILQETQYF	TGTGCCAGCTCGACCGGGATCCTCCAAGAGACCCAGTACTTC
TRBV11-2	TRBD1	TRBJ2-7	.	CASSLTQGSQYEQYF	TGTGCCAGCAGCTTAACACAGGGGTCACAATACGAGCAGTACTTC
TRBV18	TRBD2	TRBJ2-3	.	CASSDRLATTDTQYF	TGTGCCAGCTCAGACCGACTAGCTACAACAGATACGCAGTATTTT
TRBV5-1	.	TRBJ2-7	.	CASSYTLSGEQYF	TGCGCCAGCAGCTACACGCTCTCTGGCGAGCAGTACTTC
TRBV6-5	.	TRBJ1-2	.	CASSYTSKYGYTF	TGTGCCAGCAGTTATACCAGTAAATATGGCTACACCTTC
TRBV7-6	TRBD2	TRBJ2-7	.	CASSLSGGSSYEQYF	TGTGCCAGCAGCCTTAGCGGGGGGAGCTCCTACGAGCAGTACTTC
TRBV20-1	.	TRBJ1-5	.	CSAPRLESREAWEPQHF	TGCAGTGCCCCTCGGCTCGAGTCTCGAGAGGCCTGGGAGCCCCAGCATTTT
TRBV20-1	.	TRBJ2-4	few	CSAVRTELKNIQYF	TGCAGTGCTGTCAGGACTGAACTAAAAAACATTCAGTACTTC
TRBV2	.	TRBJ2-2	few	CASSERQSTGELFF	TGTGCCAGCAGTGAGCGGCAGAGCACCGGGGAGCTGTTTTTT
TRBV6-1	TRBD1	TRBJ1-2	.	CATGQGSGYTF	TGTGCCACGGGACAGGGTAGTGGCTACACCTTC